A selection of T cell receptor beta chains follows, all from one sample in a study of cytomegalovirus exposure and HLA in healthy donors. Generated by immunoSEQ multiplex PCR, the TCRdb table keeps only in-frame clones and is missing some. Of 55,000 to 65,000 clones listed, about 88% are singletons. Material: PBMCs. The receptors were gathered from a man younger than 30 in good health and CMV-seronegative. The CDR3 runs from the conserved cysteine through the conserved F or W. Fields, in order: V gene, clone size, CDR3 protein. The size of a clone is reported for some rows only, either as once, few or many, or as a class for expanded clones.

V gene: TRBV6-5
clone size: -
CDR3 protein: CASSLGQGDQETQYF

V gene: TRBV2
clone size: -
CDR3 protein: CASTGTSGLAKNIQYF

V gene: TRBV5-4
clone size: -
CDR3 protein: CASRGTPNTQYF

V gene: TRBV4-2
clone size: -
CDR3 protein: CASSQGAGGPGSNTEAFF

V gene: TRBV6-5
clone size: -
CDR3 protein: CASSAGTASTYEQYF

V gene: TRBV27
clone size: -
CDR3 protein: CASSHTHHTGYYGYTF

V gene: TRBV28
clone size: -
CDR3 protein: CASSSWASVGITSGGGTDTQYF

V gene: TRBV7-2
clone size: once
CDR3 protein: CASNWDSPYNEQFF

V gene: TRBV29-1
clone size: -
CDR3 protein: CSVRLTSGGVNEQFF

V gene: TRBV5-6
clone size: once
CDR3 protein: CASSLAIGVRYNEQFF

V gene: TRBV19
clone size: once
CDR3 protein: CASRAGGGANVLTF

V gene: TRBV28
clone size: -
CDR3 protein: CASSSRWGLAAEQYF

V gene: TRBV25-1
clone size: -
CDR3 protein: CASSLGGGGTDTQYF

V gene: TRBV7-9
clone size: -
CDR3 protein: CASSLRQASTNEKLFF

V gene: TRBV6-5
clone size: -
CDR3 protein: CASSLKPRGTEAFF

V gene: TRBV28
clone size: -
CDR3 protein: CASSSRVAGLYEQYF

V gene: TRBV27
clone size: -
CDR3 protein: CASSLLERNNEQFF

V gene: TRBV5-6
clone size: -
CDR3 protein: CASSLFSVPEAFF

V gene: TRBV5-6
clone size: -
CDR3 protein: CASSSSGTSYNEQFF

V gene: TRBV27
clone size: -
CDR3 protein: CASSLSGTGMLFF

V gene: TRBV6-6
clone size: -
CDR3 protein: CASSSKGLVIQYF

V gene: TRBV5-4
clone size: -
CDR3 protein: CASSPPGQEHYEQYF

V gene: TRBV7-8
clone size: -
CDR3 protein: CASSPGGTETQYF

V gene: TRBV4-1
clone size: -
CDR3 protein: CASSQDLTDTQYF

V gene: TRBV5-5
clone size: -
CDR3 protein: CASSHSNRDRALNEQFF